The 11 T cell receptor beta chains given below trace back to one sample, sequenced in a study of shared clonotypes between healthy human individuals (dated by TCRdb to the early 2020s). For the CD8 naive samples, CD45RO-negative cells were positively selected for CCR7, yielding a CD45RA+CCR7+ population from which TemRA cells were excluded. The library relied on the immunoSEQ multiplex PCR assay. As stored in TCRdb, this immuneACCESS dataset retains in-frame rearrangements with V and J assigned. A fraction of the clones does not appear; measured against another copy, unresolved V genes explain less than half of the discrepancy, and the remainder lacks a known reason. The sample table holds approximately 600,000 clones, of which approximately 95% were seen once. The biggest ten clones account for approximately 0.11% of the sample. The source material was naive CD8+ T cells sorted from blood. The intended sense of this specimen's cell subset or site label: CD45RA+CCR7+. The receptors originated from a woman aged 25 to 39 in good health.

The chain joins TRBV28 to TRBJ2-7; 8 nucleotides match TRBD1. J gave up 3 bases and V 6 bases, and 7 bases lay outside the gene matches. Germline CDR1 MDHEN, CDR2 SYDVKM. This CDR3 comprises 14 residues. The CDR3 DNA follows: TGTGCCAGCAGGTCTCACGACAGGGGCTACGAGCAGTACTTC. Amino acid sequence: CASRSHDRGYEQYF.

J is TRBJ1-1 and V is TRBV5-4; D is uncertain. The CDR3 totals 13 residues. V was shortened by 0 bases and J by 6 bases, with 9 bases between the two germline ends. CDR1 and CDR2 (germline): SGHNT, YYREEE (reference sequence). CDR3 region: CASSLAGGPEAFF. DNA of the CDR3: TGTGCCAGCAGCTTGGCCGGAGGTCCTGAAGCTTTCTTT.

Regarding this clone: The same CDR3 can be traced to other DNA sequences in this sample. This chain connects TRBV27 to TRBJ2-7; 8 bases line up with TRBD1. The CDR3 is made up of 13 amino acids. CDR1 and CDR2 from the germline V gene are MNHEY and SMNVEV (reference sequence). With 6 bases clipped from V and 3 bases from J, the junction kept 4 bases outside the gene matches. The DNA for the CDR3 is TGTGCCAGCAGGGCCGGGACAGGCTACGAGCAGTACTTC. It encodes CASRAGTGYEQYF.

This chain connects TRBV25-1 to TRBJ1-3; D is uncertain. Germline CDR1 reads MGHDK; CDR2 reads SYGVNS. The CDR3 extends over 14 amino acids. V was clipped by 10 bases and J by 0 bases, with 13 bases between them. The DNA of the CDR3 is TGTGCCACGTTGAGAAATCACTCTGGAAACACCATATATTTT. It codes for CATLRNHSGNTIYF.

The CDR3 nucleotides read TGTGCCAGTAGTTTTCGACAGGGAGGGACCGGGGAGCTGTTTTTT. It translates to CASSFRQGGTGELFF. The chain employs TRBV19 and TRBJ2-2, with D perhaps matching TRBD1 or TRBD2 (7 bases each). The CDR3 is 15 residues long. The germline V and J ends were trimmed by 5 bases and 5 bases, with 15 bases remaining between them. Per the germline V gene, CDR1 is LNHDA and CDR2 is SQIVND (reference sequence).

This sequence joins TRBV27 and TRBJ2-4; 7 bases agree with TRBD1. The germline gives CDR1 MNHEY, CDR2 SMNVEV (reference sequence). The CDR3 length is 16 residues. V shed 4 bases and J 8 bases; nucleotides not matched to a gene: 14. CDR3 region: CASSSLLGQGVDIQYF. The CDR3 region has the DNA TGTGCCAGCAGTTCATTACTGGGTCAGGGGGTGGACATTCAGTACTTC.

The V gene is TRBV7-9, the J gene TRBJ1-2, with TRBD1 matching over 9 bases. The CDR3 is 14 amino acids. V shed 6 bases and J 8 bases; nucleotides not matched to a gene: 10. Per germline, CDR1 SEHNR and CDR2 FQNEAQ (reference sequence). The DNA of the CDR3 is TGTGCCAGCAGTTCCGGGACAGGGTCGGGCGGCTACACCTTC. It translates to CASSSGTGSGGYTF.

The rearrangement joins TRBV28 to TRBJ2-1; perhaps TRBD1 as D (5 bases). The V and J ends lost 3 bases and 8 bases respectively, with 11 bases between them. Germline assignment: CDR1 MDHEN and CDR2 SYDVKM. There are 13 residues in the CDR3. The CDR3 spells CASSFQPGHEQFF. CDR3 bases: TGTGCCAGCAGTTTCCAACCAGGGCATGAGCAGTTCTTC. Looking up the rest from reference TRBV28 and TRBJ2-1 gives the full variable domain: DVKVTQSSRYLVKRTGEKVFLECVQDMDHENMFWYRQDPGLGLRLIYFSYDVKMKEKGDIPEGYSVSREKKERFSLILESASTNQTSMYLCASSFQPGHEQFFGPGTRLTVL.

V and J are TRBV30 and TRBJ2-7, with 10 bases that match TRBD1. Trimming cost V 0 bases and J 4 bases; bases outside gene matches: 6. This CDR3 region has 15 residues. From germline, CDR1 is GTSNPN and CDR2 SVGIG (reference sequence). The CDR3 sequence: CAWSVGDRGSYEQYF. The CDR3 nucleotides are TGTGCCTGGAGTGTAGGGGACAGGGGCTCTTACGAGCAGTACTTC.

The chain combines TRBV2 with TRBJ2-2; the D call may be TRBD1 or TRBD2 (5 bases each). The CDR3 covers 15 residues. Trimming pared 3 bases from V and 4 bases from J, leaving 12 bases between. Per the germline V gene, CDR1 is SNHLY and CDR2 is FYNNEI. DNA of the CDR3: TGTGCCAGCAGTGAGGGGCGGAGCGGCACCGGGGAGCTGTTTTTT. Translated, it gives CASSEGRSGTGELFF.

This clone has just one count. This chain links TRBV5-1 with TRBJ2-5; 14 bases are a match to TRBD2. The germline gives CDR1 SGHRS, CDR2 YFSETQ. The CDR3 covers 19 residues. The ends lost 4 bases at V and 1 base at J; junction bases unmatched: 12. As DNA, the CDR3 is TGCGCCAGCAGCCTAACGACTAGCGGGAGGGCCTCCCCCCAAGAGACCCAGTACTTC. Residues: CASSLTTSGRASPQETQYF.